A single sample is the source of the 3 T cell receptor beta chains below, sequenced in a study of T cell responses to AZD1222 COVID-19 vaccine. The assay was immunoSEQ multiplex PCR, and TCRdb's table has in-frame clones only and misses some. In the table there are approximately 150,000 clones, around 90% of which are singletons. Sample: peripheral blood, taken 28 days after the second dose of the MenACWY control vaccine. The source is an adult who received the MenACWY meningococcal vaccine as a control.

This chain links TRBV20-1 with TRBJ1-2, with D possibly TRBD1 on 6 matching bases. The CDR3 spans 11 residues. Germline CDR1 and CDR2: DFQATT and SNEGSKA (reference sequence). Trimming stripped 4 bases from V and 7 bases from J, with 10 bases between. CDR3 bases: TGCAGTGCTACAACAGGGAGTGGCTACACCTTC. Its protein is CSATTGSGYTF.

The chain couples TRBV7-2 to TRBJ2-7; tentative D call: TRBD2 (7 bases). CDR3 length: 12 amino acids. Trimming took off 5 bases at V and 9 bases at J, with 14 bases between the two ends. Germline V lookup: CDR1 SGHTA, CDR2 FQGNSA. This CDR3 is CASSVRGAGQYF. The CDR3 nucleotides are TGTGCCAGCAGCGTCCGGGGGGCCGGGCAGTACTTC.

CDR3 DNA sequence: TGCGCCAGCAGCCAAAGGGTGAACACTGAAGCTTTCTTT. Its protein is CASSQRVNTEAFF. The chain employs TRBV4-1 and TRBJ1-1, with unresolved D. The V gene lost 2 bases and the J gene lost 0 bases, with 4 bases spanning the gap. Germline V gene sequence: CDR1 MGHRA, CDR2 YSYEKL. This CDR3 contains 13 residues.